This T cell receptor beta chain was captured in a study of blood T cells in healthy people across ages. This clonotype has just one count. Its cognate antigen is unknown. Study results and limitations: Investigators treated diversity estimates from one million T cells as underestimates.

Total RNA was extracted at no less than 6 micrograms per sample. The V gene lost 5 bases and the J gene lost 0 bases, with 11 bases spanning the gap. CDR3 size: 15 residues. The germline gives CDR1 MNHEY, CDR2 SVGAGI. The authors ran a second PCR of about 6 to 11 cycles using a sample-barcoded 5' primer and a J-beta primer mix. TCRdb redid the calling of the 5' RACE reads with MiXCR, one entry per CDR3 protein. This table has about 780,000 distinct CDR3 sequences, around 50% appearing once. This rearrangement joins TRBV6-5 to TRBJ2-1; no firm D call. The clonotype comes from an elderly man in good health. What was sequenced was blood. CDR3 in amino acids: CASSRQAFSYNEQFF. DNA of the CDR3: TGTGCCAGCAGTCGTCAGGCTTTCTCCTACAATGAGCAGTTCTTC.